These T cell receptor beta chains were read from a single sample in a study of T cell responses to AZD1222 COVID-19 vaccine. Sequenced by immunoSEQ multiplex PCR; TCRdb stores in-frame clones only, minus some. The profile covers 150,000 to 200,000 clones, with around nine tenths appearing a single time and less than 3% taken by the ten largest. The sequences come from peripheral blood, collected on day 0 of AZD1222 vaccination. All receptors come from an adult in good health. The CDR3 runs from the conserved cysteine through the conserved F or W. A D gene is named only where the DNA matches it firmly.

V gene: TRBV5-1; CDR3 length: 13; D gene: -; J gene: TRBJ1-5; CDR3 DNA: TGCGCCAGCAGCCTTCAGGGAAATCAGCCCCAGCATTTT; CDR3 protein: CASSLQGNQPQHF
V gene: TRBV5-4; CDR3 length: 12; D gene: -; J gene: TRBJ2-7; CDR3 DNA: TGTGCCAGCAGCTTGGATAGCTCCGAGCAGTACTTC; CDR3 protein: CASSLDSSEQYF
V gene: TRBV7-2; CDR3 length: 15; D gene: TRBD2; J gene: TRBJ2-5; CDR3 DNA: TGTGCCAGCAGCCGCTCAGCGGGGGTTGACGAGACCCAGTACTTC; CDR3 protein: CASSRSAGVDETQYF
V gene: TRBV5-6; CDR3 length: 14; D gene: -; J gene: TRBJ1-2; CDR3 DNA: TGTGCCAGCAGCTGGGGCGGGGCTGACTATGGCTACACCTTC; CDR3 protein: CASSWGGADYGYTF
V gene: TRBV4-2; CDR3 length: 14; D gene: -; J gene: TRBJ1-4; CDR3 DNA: TGTGCCAGCAGCCGGGGGATGCTCGATGAAAAACTGTTTTTT; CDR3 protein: CASSRGMLDEKLFF
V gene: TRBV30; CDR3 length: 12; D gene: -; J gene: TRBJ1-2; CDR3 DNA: TGTGCCTGGAGAACGCGTAACTATGGCTACACCTTC; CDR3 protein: CAWRTRNYGYTF
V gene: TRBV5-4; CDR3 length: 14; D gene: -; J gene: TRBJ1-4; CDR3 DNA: TGTGCCAGCAGCTTCGGGTCTTTGGGGGAAAAACTGTTTTTT; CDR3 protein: CASSFGSLGEKLFF
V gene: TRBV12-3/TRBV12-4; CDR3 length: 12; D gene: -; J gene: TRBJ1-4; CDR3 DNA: TGTGCCAGCAGTTTCATGAACGAAAAACTGTTTTTT; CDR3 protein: CASSFMNEKLFF
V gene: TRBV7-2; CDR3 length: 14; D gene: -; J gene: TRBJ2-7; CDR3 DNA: TGTGCCAGCAGCCTCCCACCAAATTCCTACGAGCAGTACTTC; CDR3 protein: CASSLPPNSYEQYF
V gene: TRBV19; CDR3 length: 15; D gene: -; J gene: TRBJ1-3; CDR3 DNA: TGTGCCAGTAGTAGGAAGACCGACTCTGGAAACACCATATATTTT; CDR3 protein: CASSRKTDSGNTIYF
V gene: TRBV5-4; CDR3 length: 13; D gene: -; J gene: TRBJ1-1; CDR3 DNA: TGTGCCAGCAGGAATGTGGGGAACACTGAAGCTTTCTTT; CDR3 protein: CASRNVGNTEAFF
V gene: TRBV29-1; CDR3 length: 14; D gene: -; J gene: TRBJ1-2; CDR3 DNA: TGCAGCGTTGAAGATAACGACAGCCCGAGTCGCTACACCTTC; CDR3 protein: CSVEDNDSPSRYTF
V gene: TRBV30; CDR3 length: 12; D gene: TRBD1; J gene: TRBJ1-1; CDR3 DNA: TGTGCCTGGAGAGGGGGCGGCACTGAAGCTTTCTTT; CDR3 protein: CAWRGGGTEAFF
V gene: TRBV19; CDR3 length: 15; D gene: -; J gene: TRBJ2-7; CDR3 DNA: TGTGCCAGCCAAGACAGAGACAGGAGCTCCTACGAGCAGTACTTC; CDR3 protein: CASQDRDRSSYEQYF
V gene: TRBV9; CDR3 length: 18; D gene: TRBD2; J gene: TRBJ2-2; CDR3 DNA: TGTGCCAGCAGCGTTCCTGGACTAGCGGGGACGAACACCGGGGAGCTGTTTTTT; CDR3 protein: CASSVPGLAGTNTGELFF
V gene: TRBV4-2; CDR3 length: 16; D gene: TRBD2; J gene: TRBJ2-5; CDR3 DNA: TGTGCCAGCAGCCCCGGACTAGCGGGGGGTGGAGAGACCCAGTACTTC; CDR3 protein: CASSPGLAGGGETQYF
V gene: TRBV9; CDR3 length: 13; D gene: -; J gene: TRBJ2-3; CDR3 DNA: TGTGCCAGCAGCGTAGATGATGGAGATACGCAGTATTTT; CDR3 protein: CASSVDDGDTQYF
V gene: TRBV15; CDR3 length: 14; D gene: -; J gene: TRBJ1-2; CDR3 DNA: TGTGCCACCAGCAGAGATCCGGGGTCCCATGGCTACACCTTC; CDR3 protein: CATSRDPGSHGYTF
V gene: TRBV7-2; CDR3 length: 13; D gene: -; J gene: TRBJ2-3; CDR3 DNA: TGTGCCAGCAGCGGTAGCGGTTCGGATACGCAGTATTTT; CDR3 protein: CASSGSGSDTQYF
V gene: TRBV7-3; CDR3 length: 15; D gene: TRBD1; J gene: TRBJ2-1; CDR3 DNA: TGTGCCAGCAGCCCCGGACAGGGGGCTTTTGGGGAGCAGTTCTTC; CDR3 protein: CASSPGQGAFGEQFF